This T cell receptor beta chain came from a study of vaccination effects on CD4 cells after COVID-19. Study in general: For each well, 1.5 million to 2 million PBMC were cultured with around 9.8 IU/ml IL-2 and around 9.6 ug/ml peptides. Study-wide findings and caveats: By a late point after vaccination, infection- and vaccine-induced clones had shrunk markedly through clonal contraction.

The method was immunoSEQ multiplex PCR; TCRdb's version includes in-frame clones alone and lacks a portion of them. The table shows 70,000 to 85,000 clones, with roughly 80% occurring only once. Worth noting for this clone: Its antigen is still unknown.

On approximately day 9 of culture, CD4+ T cells were separated out. Absence of prior SARS-CoV-2 infection characterized the vaccine recipients, who showed negative nucleocapsid antibodies. Each culture had half its medium swapped for IL-2 medium on days 3 and 7. V was shortened by 3 bases and J by 2 bases, with 14 bases between the two germline ends. The CDR3 is 15 residues long. Per germline, CDR1 SGDLS and CDR2 YYNGEE. Here the sequenced sample was CD4+ T cells from PBMCs cultured without peptide, taken before COVID-19 vaccination. The sequence was collected from a human donor who received a COVID-19 vaccine. The V gene is TRBV9, the J gene TRBJ1-1; D might be TRBD1 (5 bases). CDR3 coding DNA: TGTGCCAGCAGCGAGACAGCTTTTGCAAACACTGAAGCTTTCTTT. Its translation: CASSETAFANTEAFF.